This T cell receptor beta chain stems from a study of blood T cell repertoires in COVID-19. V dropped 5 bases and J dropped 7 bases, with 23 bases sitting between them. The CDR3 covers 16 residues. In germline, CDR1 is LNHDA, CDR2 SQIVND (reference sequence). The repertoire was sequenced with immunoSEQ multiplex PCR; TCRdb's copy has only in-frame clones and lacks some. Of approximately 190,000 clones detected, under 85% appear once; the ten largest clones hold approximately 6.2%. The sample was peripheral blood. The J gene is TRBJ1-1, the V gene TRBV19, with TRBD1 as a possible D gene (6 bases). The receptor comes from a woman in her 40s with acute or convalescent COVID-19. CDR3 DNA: TGTGCCAGTAGTGTCATCGTAACAGGGCAATGGGGTGAAGCTTTCTTT. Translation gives CASSVIVTGQWGEAFF.